The clone carrying this TCR beta chain appeared a few times. Germline V gene lookup returns CDR1 KGHSH and CDR2 LQKENI. Trimming cost V 4 bases and J 0 bases, with 16 bases left between them. This CDR3 region has 17 residues. The data were obtained in a study of blood T cell repertoires in COVID-19. On the study more broadly: Nucleic acid was either cDNA or gDNA, and it came from T cells, B-cell-depleted T cells, or PBMCs.

The authors' processing: Reference gene primers were amplified, and this amplification served to estimate nucleated cell counts. TCRdb keeps only in-frame clones here, not all; method: immunoSEQ multiplex PCR. Clone size and V and J calls were adopted from that table, with D and trimming inferred from the DNA. The data contain about 100,000 clones, over 80% of them singletons. The sample comprised peripheral blood. The rearrangement uses TRBV18 and TRBJ1-5; D possibly corresponds to TRBD1 (6 bases). The clonotype was recovered from a man of 80 years or more with acute or convalescent COVID-19. The CDR3 loop is CASSQTLGQYSNQPQHF. The CDR3 DNA follows: TGTGCCAGCTCACAGACGTTAGGACAGTATAGCAATCAGCCCCAGCATTTT.